The 23 T cell receptor beta chains below all came from one sample that was sequenced in a study of T cell clones after liver transplantation. Repertoires were generated with immunoSEQ multiplex PCR, while TCRdb's copy carries only in-frame clones and drops some. This repertoire shows tens of thousands of clones, 90% found once; its top ten account for less than 3%. The material sequenced was CD4+ T cells from blood, taken before liver transplant. The receptors derive from a human donor who received a liver transplant.

The rearrangement links TRBV10-3 to TRBJ1-1; D ambiguous. Per the germline V gene, CDR1 is ENHRY and CDR2 is SYGVKD. This CDR3 comprises 11 residues. V lost 7 bases, J lost 2 bases, and 5 bases lay in between. CDR3: CAIKGNTEAFF. The CDR3 bases are TGTGCCATCAAGGGAAACACTGAAGCTTTCTTT.

This chain joins TRBV2 and TRBJ1-5; a possible D gene is TRBD1 (5 bases). Germline V gives CDR1 SNHLY, CDR2 FYNNEI. Trimming took off 7 bases at V and 2 bases at J, with 12 bases between the two ends. The CDR3 length is 14 residues. CDR3 protein: CASKRGEGNQPQHF. The CDR3 DNA reads as TGTGCCAGCAAGAGAGGGGAAGGCAATCAGCCCCAGCATTTT.

Only one count was recorded for this clone. The chain couples TRBV5-4 to TRBJ2-5, with TRBD2 identical over 10 bases. V trimming: 2 bases; J trimming: 5 bases; junction bases outside the gene matches: 6. Germline values: CDR1 SGHNT, CDR2 YYREEE (reference sequence). The CDR3 sequence is 15 residues long. The CDR3 DNA is TGTGCCAGCAGCTTCGTAGCGGGAGGAGGGGAGACCCAGTACTTC. It encodes CASSFVAGGGETQYF.

The chain links TRBV5-5 to TRBJ1-2; no clear D. V lost 2 bases to trimming and J lost 4 bases, with 9 bases between them. Germline CDR1 is SGHKS and CDR2 is YYEKEE (reference sequence). The CDR3 length is 13 residues. The CDR3: CASSFGLSYGYTF. The CDR3 nucleotides are TGTGCCAGCAGCTTCGGACTTAGCTATGGCTACACCTTC.

This chain uses TRBV2 with TRBJ2-3, with D possibly called TRBD1 or TRBD2 (5 bases each). V gave up 6 bases and J gave up 0 bases, with 10 bases separating them. Germline loops: CDR1 SNHLY, CDR2 FYNNEI. This CDR3 has 14 amino acids. The CDR3 loop reads CASRGTWSTDTQYF. In DNA form, the CDR3 reads TGTGCCAGCAGGGGGACCTGGAGCACAGATACGCAGTATTTT.

This chain uses TRBV7-7 with TRBJ2-3; D remains unclear. V was trimmed by 2 bases and J by 4 bases, leaving 7 bases between them. The CDR3 contains 13 residues. CDR1 and CDR2 from the germline V gene are SSHAT and FNYEAQ (reference sequence). The CDR3 DNA sequence: TGTGCCAGCAGCTTAAACTTCGCAGATACGCAGTATTTT. Its translation: CASSLNFADTQYF.

This clone appeared once. The chain couples TRBV11-2 to TRBJ1-2; no reliable D call. The V gene's germline CDR1 is SGHAT and CDR2 FQNNGV. Trimming pared 1 base from V and 4 bases from J, leaving 7 bases between. There are 13 residues in the CDR3. The CDR3 sequence is CASSLVAAYGYTF. In DNA, the CDR3 is TGTGCCAGCAGCTTAGTTGCGGCCTATGGCTACACCTTC.

J is TRBJ1-2 and V is TRBV25-1, with 7 bases matching TRBD1. Germline V gene sequence: CDR1 MGHDK, CDR2 SYGVNS. V lost 3 bases to trimming and J lost 6 bases; unmatched junction nucleotides: 10. This CDR3 has 15 residues. The CDR3 here is CASSDPTGVPDGYTF. The CDR3, as DNA: TGTGCCAGCAGTGATCCCACAGGGGTGCCGGATGGCTACACCTTC.

The chain links TRBV7-3 to TRBJ2-1; D might be TRBD1 (5 bases). Germline V gene lookup returns CDR1 SGHTA and CDR2 FQGTGA. Trimming took 5 bases from V and 4 from J, leaving 18 bases between them. The CDR3 sequence is 16 residues long. CDR3 DNA: TGTGCCAGCAGCCCCGTTCCAGGGATATCGTACAATGAGCAGTTCTTC. It codes for CASSPVPGISYNEQFF.

The V and J genes are TRBV25-1 and TRBJ2-7, with D possibly being TRBD1 or TRBD2 (5 bases each). Germline CDR1 is MGHDK and CDR2 is SYGVNS. The CDR3 spans 18 residues. The V end was cut by 4 bases, the J end by 0 bases, with 22 bases between. CDR3 DNA sequence: TGTGCCAGCAGTGCCACCCCTGTGGGACCCCGGCTCTCCTACGAGCAGTACTTC. This gives the protein CASSATPVGPRLSYEQYF.

The chain is built from TRBV5-6 and TRBJ2-2; 9 bases are shared with TRBD1. This CDR3 region has 15 residues. Trimming removed 1 base from V and 3 bases from J; junction bases left unmatched: 1. From germline, CDR1 is SGHDT and CDR2 YYEEEE. CDR3 in amino acids: CASSLRDRDTGELFF. The CDR3 nucleotides are TGTGCCAGCAGCTTGCGGGACAGGGACACCGGGGAGCTGTTTTTT.

CDR3 in DNA: TGTGCCACCAGCAGGACCGGGACAGGCTCTTTTGCCTACGAGCAGTACTTC. It yields the protein CATSRTGTGSFAYEQYF. The V gene is TRBV15, the J gene TRBJ2-7, with TRBD1 matching over 8 bases. The CDR3 totals 17 residues. Unmatched junction bases numbered 12, after V lost 3 bases and J lost 2 bases. The germline CDR1 and CDR2 sequences are LNHNV and YYDKDF (reference sequence).

The chain's CDR3 is CASSSGQSGGYTF. The CDR3 DNA reads as TGTGCCAGCAGCTCGGGACAGTCCGGTGGCTACACCTTC. The chain employs TRBV7-9 and TRBJ1-2; 7 bases match TRBD1. This CDR3 is 13 amino acids long. Germline loops: CDR1 SEHNR, CDR2 FQNEAQ (reference sequence). With V trimmed by 4 bases and J by 7 bases, 6 bases remained unmatched.

The genes are TRBV5-1 and TRBJ1-1, with D hard to call. Trimming left V 2 bases short and J 4 bases short, with 9 bases between. The CDR3 is 13 amino acids. CDR1 and CDR2 (germline): SGHRS, YFSETQ. The CDR3 bases are TGCGCCAGCAGCTTCGAGGGATTCACTGAAGCTTTCTTT. It encodes CASSFEGFTEAFF. The whole variable domain, filled in from reference TRBV5-1 and TRBJ1-1, reads KAGVTQTPRYLIKTRGQQVTLSCSPISGHRSVSWYQQTPGQGLQFLFEYFSETQRNKGNFPGRFSGRQFSNSRSEMNVSTLELGDSALYLCASSFEGFTEAFFGQGTRLTVV.

The gene calls are TRBV6-1 and TRBJ1-4; 9 bases align to TRBD1. The CDR3 extends over 18 amino acids. Germline-derived CDR1 and CDR2 are MNHNS and SASEGT. J was trimmed by 4 bases and V by 3 bases; bases with no gene match: 12. The CDR3 nucleotides read TGTGCCAGCAGTGACCTGTCCGGGACAGGGTTTTATAATGAAAAACTGTTTTTT. Protein: CASSDLSGTGFYNEKLFF.

The genes are TRBV19 and TRBJ1-3; possible D gene TRBD1, 6 bases. The ends were cut back, 5 bases at V and 0 bases at J, with 11 bases in the middle. The CDR3 is made up of 15 amino acids. The germline gives CDR1 LNHDA, CDR2 SQIVND (reference sequence). The CDR3 spells CASSAGQNSGNTIYF. CDR3 nucleotides: TGTGCCAGTAGTGCGGGACAAAACTCTGGAAACACCATATATTTT.

The V gene is TRBV4-2, the J gene TRBJ1-1; 10 bases align to TRBD1. CDR1 is LGHNA, CDR2 YNFKEQ, per germline. The CDR3 runs to 16 residues. The trim removed 4 bases at V and 6 bases at J, leaving 11 bases unmatched. The CDR3 region has the DNA TGTGCCAGCAGCCTCAGATCGACAGGGGGCTTCGCTGAAGCTTTCTTT. Protein: CASSLRSTGGFAEAFF.

J is TRBJ2-7 and V is TRBV28; TRBD2 matches at 7 bases. Germline V gene data show CDR1 as MDHEN and CDR2 as SYDVKM. The CDR3 spans 16 residues. J gave up 4 bases and V 3 bases, and 12 bases lay outside the gene matches. The CDR3 protein is CASSLGGARGGYEQYF. CDR3 sequence (DNA): TGTGCCAGCAGTTTGGGAGGAGCCCGGGGAGGGTACGAGCAGTACTTC.

The gene calls are TRBV28 and TRBJ2-7, with TRBD1 matching 7 bases. The CDR3 is 15 amino acids. Losses at the gene ends were 5 bases for V and 2 bases for J; bases not matched to a gene: 9. The germline V gene has CDR1 MDHEN and CDR2 SYDVKM. CDR3 sequence reads: CASSETDRDPYEQYF. The CDR3 DNA reads TGTGCCAGCAGTGAGACTGACAGGGACCCCTACGAGCAGTACTTC.

The chain couples TRBV18 to TRBJ2-7, with 7 positions matching TRBD1. J gave up 2 bases and V 2 bases, and 3 bases lay outside the gene matches. The CDR3 length is 14 residues. Germline loops: CDR1 KGHSH, CDR2 LQKENI. CDR3 sequence: CASSPKGQTYEQYF. The CDR3 DNA reads as TGTGCCAGCTCACCAAAGGGACAGACCTACGAGCAGTACTTC.

The table lists this clone with a count of one. The chain joins TRBV5-1 to TRBJ2-1; TRBD1 is a possible D gene (5 bases). Germline lookup yields CDR1 SGHRS and CDR2 YFSETQ. V lost 0 bases, J lost 6 bases, and 10 bases lay in between. The length of the CDR3 is 14 residues. The CDR3 nucleotides are TGCGCCAGCAGCTTGGTAGGGGTAAGCAATGAGCAGTTCTTC. Encoded protein: CASSLVGVSNEQFF.

The chain has TRBV2 and TRBJ1-1; D gene unclear. Trimming left V 0 bases short and J 0 bases short, with 2 bases between. This CDR3 is built from 13 residues. Germline V lookup: CDR1 SNHLY, CDR2 FYNNEI. The CDR3 DNA sequence: TGTGCCAGCAGTGAAGCGGTGAACACTGAAGCTTTCTTT. It yields the protein CASSEAVNTEAFF.

The chain carries TRBV30 and TRBJ1-5; D possibly corresponds to TRBD1 (5 bases). The CDR3 sequence is 13 residues long. CDR1 GTSNPN and CDR2 SVGIG come from the germline V gene (reference sequence). Trimming took 3 bases from V and 4 from J, leaving 10 bases between them. CDR3: CAWRPGGNQPQHF. The CDR3 nucleotides are TGTGCCTGGAGGCCGGGGGGTAATCAGCCCCAGCATTTT.